Here is one T cell receptor beta chain with its context. Its antigen is currently unknown. V lost 4 bases, J lost 5 bases, and 12 bases lay in between. Germline V lookup: CDR1 SGDLS, CDR2 YYNGEE. The CDR3 is 13 residues long. The data originate from a study of T cell responses to AZD1222 COVID-19 vaccine. Clones were sequenced by immunoSEQ multiplex PCR, and TCRdb holds only the in-frame ones, with some missing. This table has approximately 140,000 clones, around 91% appearing once. Overall study results and limits: Researchers report vaccine-associated CD4 TCRs spanning spike, with dominance at 160-218 and 743-854.

The chain is built from TRBV9 and TRBJ1-1; D gene uncertain. This sequence was found in an adult in good health. Sequencing used peripheral blood, obtained on day 0 of AZD1222 vaccination. CDR3 in amino acids: CASSLDLGTEAFF. For the CDR3, the DNA is TGTGCCAGCAGCCTTGATCTGGGGACTGAAGCTTTCTTT. Together with reference TRBV9 and TRBJ1-1, the CDR3 gives the full variable domain: DSGVTQTPKHLITATGQRVTLRCSPRSGDLSVYWYQQSLDQGLQFLIQYYNGEERAKGNILERFSAQQFPDLHSELNLSSLELGDSALYFCASSLDLGTEAFFGQGTRLTVV.